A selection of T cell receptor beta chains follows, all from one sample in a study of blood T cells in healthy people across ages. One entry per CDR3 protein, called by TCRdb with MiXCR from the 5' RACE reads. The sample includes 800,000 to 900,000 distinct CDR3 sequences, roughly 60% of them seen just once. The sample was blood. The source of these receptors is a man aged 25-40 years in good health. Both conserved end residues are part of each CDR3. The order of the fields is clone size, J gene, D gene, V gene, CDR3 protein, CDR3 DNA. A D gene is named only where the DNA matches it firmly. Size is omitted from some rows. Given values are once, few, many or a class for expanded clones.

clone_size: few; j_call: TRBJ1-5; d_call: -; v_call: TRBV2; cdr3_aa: CASSVGGAQPQHF; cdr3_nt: TGTGCCAGCAGTGTGGGGGGTGCTCAGCCCCAGCATTTT
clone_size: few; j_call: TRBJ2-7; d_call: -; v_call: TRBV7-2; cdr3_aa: CASSLDGLTPWTYEQYF; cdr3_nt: TGTGCCAGCAGCTTAGACGGGCTGACACCTTGGACCTACGAGCAGTACTTC
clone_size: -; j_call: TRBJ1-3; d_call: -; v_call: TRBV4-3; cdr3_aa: CASSQDEGSSSGNTIYF; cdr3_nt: TGCGCCAGCAGCCAAGATGAGGGATCCTCCTCTGGAAACACCATATATTTT
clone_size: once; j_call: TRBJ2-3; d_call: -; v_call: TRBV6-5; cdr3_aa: CASSPGLAPNTDTQYF; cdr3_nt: TGTGCCAGCAGTCCGGGACTGGCGCCGAACACAGATACGCAGTATTTT
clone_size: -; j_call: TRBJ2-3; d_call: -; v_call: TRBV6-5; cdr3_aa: CASSFDSGLRGPDTQYF; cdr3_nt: TGTGCCAGCAGTTTCGACTCGGGACTCCGGGGGCCAGATACGCAGTATTTT
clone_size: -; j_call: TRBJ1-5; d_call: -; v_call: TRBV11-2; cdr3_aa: CASSEVGYQPQHF; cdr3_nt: TGTGCCAGCAGCGAAGTGGGTTATCAGCCCCAGCATTTT
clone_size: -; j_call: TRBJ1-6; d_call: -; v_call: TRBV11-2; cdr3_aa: CASSRKGNNSPLHF; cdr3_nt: TGTGCCAGCAGTAGGAAGGGGAATAATTCACCCCTCCACTTT
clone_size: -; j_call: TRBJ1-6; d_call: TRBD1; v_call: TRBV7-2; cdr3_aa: CASSLDGTAASPLHF; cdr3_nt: TGTGCCAGCAGCTTAGATGGGACAGCCGCTTCACCCCTCCACTTT
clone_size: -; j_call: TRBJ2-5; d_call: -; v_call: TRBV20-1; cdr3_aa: CSAGGGAAQETQYF; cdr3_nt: TGCAGTGCCGGAGGGGGGGCCGCCCAAGAGACCCAGTACTTC
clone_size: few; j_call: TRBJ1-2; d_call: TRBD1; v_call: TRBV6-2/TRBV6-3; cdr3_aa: CASRWTGDLYGYTF; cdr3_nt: TGTGCCAGCAGATGGACAGGCGACCTTTATGGCTACACCTTC
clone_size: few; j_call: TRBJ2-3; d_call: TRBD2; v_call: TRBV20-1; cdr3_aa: CSAFAGGAPSPTDTQYF; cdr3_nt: TGCAGTGCTTTTGCCGGGGGGGCTCCATCTCCCACAGATACGCAGTATTTT
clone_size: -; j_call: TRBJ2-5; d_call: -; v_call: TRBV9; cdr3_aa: CASSAGTTQETQYF; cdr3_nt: TGTGCCAGCAGCGCCGGGACCACCCAAGAGACCCAGTACTTC
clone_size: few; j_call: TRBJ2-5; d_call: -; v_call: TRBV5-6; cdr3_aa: CASSVPQGNAETQYF; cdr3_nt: TGTGCCAGCAGCGTCCCCCAGGGTAACGCAGAGACCCAGTACTTC
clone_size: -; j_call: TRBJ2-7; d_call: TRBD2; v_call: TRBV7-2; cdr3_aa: CAGSLLAGGQYF; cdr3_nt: TGTGCCGGCAGCTTACTAGCGGGGGGGCAGTACTTC
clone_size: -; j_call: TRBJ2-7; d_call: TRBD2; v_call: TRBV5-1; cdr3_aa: CASSLALAGTTYEQYF; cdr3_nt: TGCGCCAGCAGCTTGGCCCTAGCGGGGACAACCTACGAGCAGTACTTC
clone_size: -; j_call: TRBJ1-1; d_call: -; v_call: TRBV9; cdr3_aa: CASSVEDRTEAFF; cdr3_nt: TGTGCCAGCAGCGTAGAGGATCGGACTGAAGCTTTCTTT
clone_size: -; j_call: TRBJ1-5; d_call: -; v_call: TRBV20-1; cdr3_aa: CSARDSAGGLNPQHF; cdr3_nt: TGCAGTGCTAGAGATTCGGCGGGTGGGTTGAACCCCCAGCATTTT
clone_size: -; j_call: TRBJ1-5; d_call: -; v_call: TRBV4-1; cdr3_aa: CASSHGPGHKRASNQPQHF; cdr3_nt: TGCGCCAGCAGCCACGGACCGGGACACAAAAGGGCGAGCAATCAGCCCCAGCATTTT
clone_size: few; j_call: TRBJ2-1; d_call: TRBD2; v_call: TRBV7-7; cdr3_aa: CASSLGGLAGYNEQFF; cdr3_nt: TGTGCTAGCAGCTTAGGAGGACTAGCGGGTTACAATGAGCAGTTCTTC
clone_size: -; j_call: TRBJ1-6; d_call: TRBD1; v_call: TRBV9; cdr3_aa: CASSSTGQGNSPLHF; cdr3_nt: TGTGCCAGCAGCTCCACGGGACAGGGGAATTCACCCCTCCACTTT
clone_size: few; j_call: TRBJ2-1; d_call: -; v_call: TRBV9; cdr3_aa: CASRVGLMGEQFF; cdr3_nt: TGTGCCAGCAGGGTGGGGTTGATGGGTGAGCAGTTCTTC
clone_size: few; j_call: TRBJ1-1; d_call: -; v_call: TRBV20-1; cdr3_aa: CSGPELNTEAFF; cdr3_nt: TGCAGTGGACCAGAGTTGAACACTGAAGCTTTCTTT
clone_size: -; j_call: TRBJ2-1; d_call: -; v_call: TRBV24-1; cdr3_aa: CATSARMGLGEQFF; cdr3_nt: TGTGCCACCAGTGCCAGAATGGGGCTAGGGGAGCAGTTCTTC
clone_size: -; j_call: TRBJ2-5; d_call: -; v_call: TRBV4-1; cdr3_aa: CASSLLDTQETQYF; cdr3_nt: TGCGCCAGCAGCCTTTTGGACACACAAGAGACCCAGTACTTC
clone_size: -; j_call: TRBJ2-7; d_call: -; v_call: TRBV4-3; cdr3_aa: CASSQDRTLSSYEQYF; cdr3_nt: TGCGCCAGCAGCCAAGATAGGACCCTGAGCTCCTACGAGCAGTACTTC
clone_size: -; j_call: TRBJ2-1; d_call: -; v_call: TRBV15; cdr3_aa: CATSRDSTGKGDEQFF; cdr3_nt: TGTGCCACCAGCAGAGATAGCACAGGGAAAGGGGATGAGCAGTTCTTC
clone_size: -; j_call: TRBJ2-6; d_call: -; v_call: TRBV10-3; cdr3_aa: CAISERGGPLAGANVLTF; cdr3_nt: TGTGCCATCAGTGAGAGAGGCGGGCCGCTTGCTGGGGCCAACGTCCTGACTTTC
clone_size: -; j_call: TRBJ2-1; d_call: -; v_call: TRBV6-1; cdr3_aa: CASSKSAGTLDEQFF; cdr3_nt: TGTGCCAGCAGTAAAAGTGCCGGGACCTTGGATGAGCAGTTCTTC
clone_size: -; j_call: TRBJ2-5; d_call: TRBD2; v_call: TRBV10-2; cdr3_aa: CASWAGDSHETQYF; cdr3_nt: TGCGCCAGCTGGGCGGGAGACTCCCACGAGACCCAGTACTTC
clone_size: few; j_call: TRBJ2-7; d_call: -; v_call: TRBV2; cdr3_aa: CASRLRGSGTDIYEQYF; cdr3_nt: TGTGCCAGCAGATTAAGGGGGTCGGGGACGGATATTTACGAGCAGTACTTC
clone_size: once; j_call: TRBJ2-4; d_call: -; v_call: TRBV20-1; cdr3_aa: CSASREGDIQYF; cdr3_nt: TGCAGTGCTAGTAGGGAGGGGGACATTCAGTACTTC
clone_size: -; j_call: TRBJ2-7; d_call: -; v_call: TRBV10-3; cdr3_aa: CAISESGRAYEQYF; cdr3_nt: TGTGCCATCAGTGAGTCTGGCAGAGCCTACGAGCAGTACTTC
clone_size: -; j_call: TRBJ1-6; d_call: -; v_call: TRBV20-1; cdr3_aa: CSARGPRTDNSPLHF; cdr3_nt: TGCAGTGCCAGGGGCCCCAGGACAGACAATTCACCCCTCCACTTT
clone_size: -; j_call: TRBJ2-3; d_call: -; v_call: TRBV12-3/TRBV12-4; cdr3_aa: CASSPRGDGADTQYF; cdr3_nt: TGTGCCAGCAGTCCCAGGGGGGATGGGGCAGATACGCAGTATTTT
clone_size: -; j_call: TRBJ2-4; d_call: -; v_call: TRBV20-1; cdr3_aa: CSATQKQAYGTLAKNIQYF; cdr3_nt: TGCAGTGCTACCCAGAAACAGGCTTATGGGACCTTAGCCAAAAACATTCAGTACTTC
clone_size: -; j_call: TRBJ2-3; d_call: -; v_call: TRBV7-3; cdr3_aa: CASSPGGGSDTQYF; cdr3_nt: TGTGCCAGCAGCCCCGGGGGTGGATCAGATACGCAGTATTTT
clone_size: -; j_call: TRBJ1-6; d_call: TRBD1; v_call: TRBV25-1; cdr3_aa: CASSSGTGVWSNSPLHF; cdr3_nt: TGTGCCAGCAGTTCCGGGACAGGGGTTTGGAGTAATTCACCCCTCCACTTT
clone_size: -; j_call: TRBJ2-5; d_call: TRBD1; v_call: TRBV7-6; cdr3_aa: CASSSDRDPGTQYF; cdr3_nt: TGTGCCAGCAGCTCGGACAGGGATCCGGGGACCCAGTACTTC
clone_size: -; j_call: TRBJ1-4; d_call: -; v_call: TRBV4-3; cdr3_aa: CASSEEGLPTNEKLFF; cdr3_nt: TGCGCCAGCAGCGAAGAGGGCCTTCCCACTAATGAAAAACTGTTTTTT
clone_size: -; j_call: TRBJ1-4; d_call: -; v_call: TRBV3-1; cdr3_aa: CASSRPAGLGRDEKLFF; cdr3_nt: TGTGCCAGCAGCCGCCCGGCGGGTTTGGGGCGGGATGAAAAACTGTTTTTT
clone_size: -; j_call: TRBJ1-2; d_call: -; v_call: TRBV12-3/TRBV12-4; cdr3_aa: CASSLSRGSGYGYTF; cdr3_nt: TGTGCCAGCAGTTTATCGAGGGGTAGTGGCTATGGCTACACCTTC
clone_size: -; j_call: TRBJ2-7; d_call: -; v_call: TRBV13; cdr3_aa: CASSWDNSYEQYF; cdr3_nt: TGTGCCAGCAGCTGGGACAACTCCTACGAGCAGTACTTC
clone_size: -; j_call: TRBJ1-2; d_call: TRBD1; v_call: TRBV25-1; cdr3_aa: CASSEWGRQGHNYGYTF; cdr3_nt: TGTGCCAGCAGTGAATGGGGAAGACAGGGGCATAACTATGGCTACACCTTC
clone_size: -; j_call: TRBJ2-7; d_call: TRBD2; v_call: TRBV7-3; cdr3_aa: CASSVREGGEQYF; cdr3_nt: TGTGCCAGCAGCGTACGGGAGGGGGGCGAGCAGTACTTC
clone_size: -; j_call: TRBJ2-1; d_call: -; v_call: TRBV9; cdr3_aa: CASSPGSGVNEQFF; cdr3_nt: TGTGCCAGCAGCCCCGGGTCAGGGGTTAATGAGCAGTTCTTC
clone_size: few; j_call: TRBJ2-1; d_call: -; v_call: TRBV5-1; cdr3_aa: CASSFRADEQFF; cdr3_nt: TGCGCCAGCAGCTTCAGGGCGGATGAGCAGTTCTTC
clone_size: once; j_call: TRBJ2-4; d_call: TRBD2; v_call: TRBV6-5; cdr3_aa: CASSYRPGGPDIQYF; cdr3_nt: TGTGCCAGCAGTTATCGGCCGGGGGGGCCGGACATTCAGTACTTC
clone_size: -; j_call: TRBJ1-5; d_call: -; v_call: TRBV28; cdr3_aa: CASSAPTHQPQHF; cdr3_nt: TGTGCCAGCAGTGCCCCAACCCATCAGCCCCAGCATTTT
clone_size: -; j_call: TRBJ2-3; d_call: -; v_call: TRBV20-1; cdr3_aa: CSARDGGMDTQYF; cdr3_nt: TGCAGTGCTAGAGATGGAGGGATGGATACGCAGTATTTT
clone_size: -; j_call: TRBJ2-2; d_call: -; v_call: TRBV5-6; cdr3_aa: CAGSRQGNTGELFF; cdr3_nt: TGTGCCGGAAGCCGGCAGGGGAACACCGGGGAGCTGTTTTTT
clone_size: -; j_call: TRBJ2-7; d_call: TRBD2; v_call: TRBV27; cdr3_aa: CASSLLGGGRHGYEQYF; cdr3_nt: TGTGCCAGCAGTTTATTGGGCGGGGGGCGTCACGGCTACGAGCAGTACTTC
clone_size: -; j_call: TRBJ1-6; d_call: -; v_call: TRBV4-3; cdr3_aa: CASSQRTVGSYNSPLHF; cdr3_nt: TGCGCCAGCAGCCAACGGACAGTCGGCTCCTATAATTCACCCCTCCACTTT
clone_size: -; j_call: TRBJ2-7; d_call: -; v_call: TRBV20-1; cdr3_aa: CSASGERYEQYF; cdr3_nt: TGCAGTGCTAGTGGGGAGCGCTACGAGCAGTACTTC
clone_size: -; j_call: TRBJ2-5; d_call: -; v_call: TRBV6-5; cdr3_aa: CASSYSWLTRESRQETQYF; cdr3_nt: TGTGCCAGCAGTTACTCATGGTTAACGAGGGAGTCAAGACAAGAGACCCAGTACTTC